Shown below are 26 T cell receptor beta chains from a single sample sequenced in a study of blood T cell repertoires in COVID-19. Generated by immunoSEQ multiplex PCR, the TCRdb table keeps only in-frame clones and is missing some. There are about 310,000 clones in the sample; roughly 86% occur only once, and roughly 7.1% lies in the top ten. The sample was peripheral blood. Receptor source: a woman in her forties or fifties who had recovered from COVID-19.

J is TRBJ1-4 and V is TRBV3-1 (or the pseudogene TRBV3-2), with 10 bases that match TRBD1. Trimming removed 2 bases from V and 1 base from J; junction bases left unmatched: 4. The length of the CDR3 is 17 residues. Per the germline V gene, CDR1 is LGHDT and CDR2 is YNNKEL (reference sequence). CDR3 amino acids: CASSQWTGGITNEKLFF. CDR3 coding DNA: TGTGCCAGCAGCCAATGGACAGGGGGAATAACTAATGAAAAACTGTTTTTT.

This chain uses TRBV7-9 with TRBJ2-7, with TRBD2 matching over 11 bases. Germline V CDR1 and CDR2: SEHNR, FQNEAQ (reference sequence). CDR3 length equals 15 residues. J gave up 1 base and V 5 bases, and 4 bases lay outside the gene matches. CDR3 nucleotide sequence: TGTGCCAGCAGCCGAGGGACTAGCGGATCCTACGAGCAGTACTTC. The encoded protein is CASSRGTSGSYEQYF.

This rearrangement joins TRBV4-2 to TRBJ2-1, with D hard to call. Looked up from germline, CDR1 is LGHNA and CDR2 is YNFKEQ. Trimming cost V 1 base and J 4 bases, with 8 bases left between them. The length of the CDR3 is 14 residues. CDR3 in amino acids: CASSQGTVYNEQFF. The CDR3 DNA is TGTGCCAGCAGCCAAGGTACTGTATACAATGAGCAGTTCTTC.

V is TRBV2 and J is TRBJ1-5, with no clear D. Trimming cost V 2 bases and J 7 bases, with 9 bases left between them. Germline loops: CDR1 SNHLY, CDR2 FYNNEI. The length of the CDR3 is 13 residues. The CDR3 DNA is TGTGCCAGCAGTGAAAGGCAGGTCCAGCCCCAGCATTTT. Protein product: CASSERQVQPQHF.

V and J are TRBV10-3 and TRBJ1-3; TRBD1 matches 8 bases. CDR1 and CDR2 from the germline V gene are ENHRY and SYGVKD. CDR3 length: 15 amino acids. The V and J ends lost 7 bases and 2 bases, in that order; junction bases with no gene match: 7. CDR3 protein: CAINTGGAPGNTIYF. In DNA, the CDR3 is TGTGCCATCAATACAGGGGGTGCCCCTGGAAACACCATATATTTT.

This clone turned up a few times. The V call is TRBV10-3, the J call TRBJ2-5; weak D call: TRBD2 (7 bases). The CDR3 has 17 amino acids. Trimming pared 3 bases from V and 5 bases from J, leaving 22 bases between. Germline loops: CDR1 ENHRY, CDR2 SYGVKD. The CDR3 nucleotides read TGTGCCATCAGTGATCATCCGGGAGGAGGGGGTCAGGAGACCCAGTACTTC. Protein product: CAISDHPGGGGQETQYF.

The chain has TRBV9 and TRBJ2-2, with 7 bases aligning to TRBD1. Germline trimming cut 4 bases from V and 3 bases from J; bases unmatched to any gene: 6. The CDR3 has 15 amino acids. The germline V gene encodes CDR1 SGDLS and CDR2 YYNGEE. CDR3 sequence (DNA): TGTGCCAGCAGCCCGAGACAGGGTGACACCGGGGAGCTGTTTTTT. Protein: CASSPRQGDTGELFF.

The chain combines TRBV7-8 with TRBJ1-3; D is undetermined. The V end lost 2 bases, the J end lost 0 bases, and 11 bases lay between the germline ends. The CDR3 contains 16 residues. Germline V CDR1 and CDR2: SGHVS, FQNEAQ. The CDR3 loop is CASSLQTASSGNTIYF. Written as DNA, the CDR3 is TGTGCCAGCAGCTTACAAACAGCAAGCTCTGGAAACACCATATATTTT.

The rearrangement uses TRBV4-1 and TRBJ1-1; weak D call: TRBD1 (6 bases). Per the germline V gene, CDR1 is MGHRA and CDR2 is YSYEKL. V shed 0 bases and J shed 11 bases, with 19 bases lying between them. This CDR3 contains 15 residues. CDR3 coding DNA: TGCGCCAGCAGCCAAGATTTTGTTGGGGGCGAGGACGCTTTCTTT. It is translated as CASSQDFVGGEDAFF.

This clone has more than one count but fewer than ten. The chain links TRBV3-1 (or the pseudogene TRBV3-2) to TRBJ1-1, with D unresolved. CDR1 and CDR2 from the germline V gene are LGHDT and YNNKEL (reference sequence). This CDR3 is built from 15 residues. Trimming pared 1 base from V and 3 bases from J, leaving 12 bases between. The CDR3 region is CASSQGEGRDTEAFF. The CDR3 DNA is TGTGCCAGCAGCCAAGGGGAGGGTAGGGACACTGAAGCTTTCTTT.

The rearrangement uses TRBV13 and TRBJ1-1; no firm D call. This CDR3 has 15 amino acids. V lost 0 bases and J 3 bases, leaving 11 bases between the germline ends. Germline V gene data show CDR1 as PRHDT and CDR2 as FYEKMQ (reference sequence). CDR3 amino acids: CASSLGGSGYTEAFF. As DNA, the CDR3 is TGTGCCAGCAGCTTAGGGGGCTCGGGGTACACTGAAGCTTTCTTT.

The genes are TRBV28 and TRBJ1-4; weak D call: TRBD1 (5 bases). The ends were cut back, 8 bases at V and 2 bases at J, with 12 bases in the middle. The CDR3 extends over 14 amino acids. Per germline, CDR1 MDHEN and CDR2 SYDVKM. DNA for the CDR3: TGTGCCAGCCACTTGGGGGGGACTAATGAAAAACTGTTTTTT. Its translation: CASHLGGTNEKLFF.

In this sample, this clone turned up once. The chain couples TRBV28 to TRBJ2-3, with 11 bases that match TRBD2. The CDR3 is 17 amino acids. V was pared by 3 bases and J by 5 bases, with 10 bases of the junction left unmatched. Germline V gives CDR1 MDHEN, CDR2 SYDVKM. CDR3 bases: TGTGCCAGCAGTTTTCCTAGCGGGAGGCCACTCCGAGATACGCAGTATTTT. It encodes CASSFPSGRPLRDTQYF. Variable domain in full (rest from reference TRBV28 and TRBJ2-3): DVKVTQSSRYLVKRTGEKVFLECVQDMDHENMFWYRQDPGLGLRLIYFSYDVKMKEKGDIPEGYSVSREKKERFSLILESASTNQTSMYLCASSFPSGRPLRDTQYFGPGTRLTVL.

This rearrangement joins TRBV30 to TRBJ2-1, with D possibly matching TRBD2 (8 bases). The CDR3 is made up of 14 amino acids. With 5 bases removed from V and 9 bases from J, the gap between germline ends came to 20 bases. CDR1 and CDR2 from the germline V gene are GTSNPN and SVGIG (reference sequence). CDR3 sequence: CAWDRASGRGEQFF. Written as DNA, the CDR3 is TGTGCCTGGGACAGGGCTAGCGGGCGGGGTGAGCAGTTCTTC.

The V and J genes are TRBV30 and TRBJ2-2; the match to TRBD2 covers 11 bases. The CDR3 consists of 15 residues. The J segment lost 2 bases and the V segment lost 4 bases, leaving 3 bases of the junction unmatched. CDR1 and CDR2 (germline): GTSNPN, SVGIG (reference sequence). CDR3 amino acids: CAWNSGGDNTGELFF. DNA for the CDR3: TGTGCCTGGAATAGCGGGGGGGATAACACCGGGGAGCTGTTTTTT.

The chain uses TRBV4-3 and TRBJ2-3; tentatively, D is TRBD2 (6 bases). From germline, CDR1 is LGHNA and CDR2 YSLEER. V lost 0 bases and J 4 bases, leaving 14 bases between the germline ends. The CDR3 sequence is 16 residues long. The CDR3 reads CASSQEMDPSADTQYF. Written as DNA, the CDR3 is TGCGCCAGCAGCCAAGAAATGGACCCTAGCGCAGATACGCAGTATTTT.

J is TRBJ2-2 and V is TRBV9; 8 nucleotides agree with TRBD2. Germline assignment: CDR1 SGDLS and CDR2 YYNGEE. There are 16 residues in the CDR3. V lost 5 bases and J lost 6; bases outside the gene matches: 12. The CDR3 here is CASRDREGAFSGELFF. The CDR3 DNA is TGTGCCAGCAGGGATCGGGAGGGAGCTTTTTCCGGGGAGCTGTTTTTT.

J is TRBJ1-1 and V is TRBV29-1; D is undetermined. Germline CDR1 and CDR2: SQVTM and ANQGSEA. V was pared by 6 bases and J by 1 base, with 6 bases between. The CDR3 is 11 residues long. CDR3 amino acids: CSVDKNTEAFF. The CDR3 nucleotides are TGCAGCGTAGACAAGAACACTGAAGCTTTCTTT.

V gene TRBV5-5 combines with J gene TRBJ1-5; D possibly corresponds to TRBD1 (5 bases). Trimming took off 0 bases at V and 11 bases at J, with 12 bases between the two ends. This CDR3 spans 13 amino acids. In germline, CDR1 is SGHKS, CDR2 YYEKEE (reference sequence). The CDR3 loop is CASSLDVQGTQHF. The CDR3 DNA reads TGTGCCAGCAGCTTGGATGTTCAGGGAACCCAGCATTTT.

This clone was seen only a few times. The V gene is TRBV6-2 or TRBV6-3, the J gene TRBJ2-3; D ambiguous. In germline, CDR1 is MNHEY, CDR2 SVGEGT. V was shortened by 6 bases and J by 0 bases, with 4 bases between the two germline ends. The CDR3 contains 12 residues. Written as DNA, the CDR3 is TGTGCCAGCAGCGGCAGCACAGATACGCAGTATTTT. Translated: CASSGSTDTQYF.

CDR3 in DNA: TGTGCCAGCCAAGGAGCACTAACCTCTGGAAACACCATATATTTT. This gives the protein CASQGALTSGNTIYF. The V call is TRBV28, the J call TRBJ1-3; D unresolved. CDR1 is MDHEN and CDR2 is SYDVKM in the germline V gene. V lost 8 bases and J lost 0, with 14 bases in between. The CDR3 consists of 15 residues.

This clone has a single count. The gene calls are TRBV7-2 and TRBJ2-7; D ambiguous. CDR3 size: 14 residues. Between the trimmed V and J ends, which lost 1 base and 2 bases, there was a span of 9 bases. The germline CDR1 and CDR2 sequences are SGHTA and FQGNSA. The CDR3 DNA reads as TGTGCCAGCAGCTTAGTGGCGACACCCTACGAGCAGTACTTC. It specifies CASSLVATPYEQYF.

On this clone itself: The DNA is left out, because the CDR3 cannot be placed on it with certainty; the CDR3 is given as TCRdb lists it. The CDR3 reads CASSQTGVPGANVLTF. V gene TRBV5-1 combines with J gene TRBJ2-6; the D call TRBD1 from the table was never checked on the DNA. Termini included, the CDR3 measures 16 amino acids. Per germline, CDR1 SGHRS and CDR2 YFSETQ.

V and J are TRBV4-3 and TRBJ2-7; 8 bases are shared with TRBD2. This CDR3 has 16 amino acids. In germline, CDR1 is LGHNA, CDR2 YSLEER. V was pared by 0 bases and J by 2 bases, with 6 bases of the junction left unmatched. The CDR3 DNA is TGCGCCAGCAGCCAAGATCTGGGACTAGTTCCCTACGAGCAGTACTTC. This codes for CASSQDLGLVPYEQYF.

The chain couples TRBV7-7 to TRBJ1-5, with 8 bases lining up with TRBD1. Germline values: CDR1 SSHAT, CDR2 FNYEAQ (reference sequence). After removal of 5 bases from V and 5 bases from J, the junction contained 17 bases not matched to a gene. The CDR3 contains 18 residues. CDR3 in DNA: TGTGCCAGCAGCCGACCTTCTACGAGGGACAGGCACTATCAGCCCCAGCATTTT. Its translation: CASSRPSTRDRHYQPQHF.

The chain combines TRBV3-1 (or the pseudogene TRBV3-2) with TRBJ1-5; D unclear. The germline V and J ends were trimmed by 2 bases and 7 bases, with 9 bases remaining between them. The CDR3 totals 13 residues. Germline V CDR1 and CDR2: LGHDT, YNNKEL (reference sequence). CDR3 protein: CASSQTVVQPQHF. Here the CDR3 DNA reads TGTGCCAGCAGCCAAACAGTGGTACAGCCCCAGCATTTT.